These 2 T cell receptor beta chains originate from one sample sequenced in a study of T cell responses to AZD1222 COVID-19 vaccine. Method: immunoSEQ multiplex PCR; TCRdb's copy keeps in-frame clones and lacks some. This sample has roughly 150,000 clones, with 92% found just once. The specimen comprised peripheral blood, sampled on day 0 of AZD1222 vaccination. The receptors derive from an adult in good health.

V is TRBV9 and J is TRBJ2-3; D uncertain. Germline V gives CDR1 SGDLS, CDR2 YYNGEE. V lost 0 bases, J lost 0 bases, and 8 bases lay in between. CDR3 length equals 15 residues. The CDR3 protein is CASSVVWDSTDTQYF. The CDR3 bases are TGTGCCAGCAGCGTAGTTTGGGATAGCACAGATACGCAGTATTTT.

In this sample, this clone turned up once. The chain is built from TRBV11-2 and TRBJ2-5, with D tentatively TRBD2 (6 bases). Germline V gives CDR1 SGHAT, CDR2 FQNNGV. This CDR3 has 16 amino acids. Trimming removed 0 bases at V and 5 bases at J, with 16 bases between. The CDR3 nucleotides read TGTGCCAGCAGCTTAGATCGTGGGGGAGGATGGGAGACCCAGTACTTC. Translated, it gives CASSLDRGGGWETQYF.